This entry lists 16 T cell receptor beta chains sequenced from one sample in a study of early T cells in non-severe SARS-CoV-2 infection. One entry per CDR3 protein results from TCRdb running MiXCR on the 5' RACE reads. Altogether tens of thousands of distinct CDR3 sequences are present, roughly 16% being singletons, with the ten largest covering approximately 4%. Sequenced here: whole blood, sampled at baseline. The receptors here all came from an adult who was a healthcare worker with PCR-confirmed SARS-CoV-2 infection or an uninfected control (not recorded which).

This clonotype was seen only a few times. The chain recombines TRBV28 with TRBJ1-1; D possibly corresponds to TRBD1 (6 bases). The CDR3 has 14 amino acids. Trimming removed 1 base from V and 4 bases from J, with 10 bases in between. Germline V CDR1 and CDR2: MDHEN, SYDVKM. The CDR3 coding sequence is TGTGCCAGCAGTTTATCGAGGGGGGGCACTGAAGCTTTCTTT. Residues: CASSLSRGGTEAFF. The full variable domain, rest sourced from reference TRBV28 and TRBJ1-1, is DVKVTQSSRYLVKRTGEKVFLECVQDMDHENMFWYRQDPGLGLRLIYFSYDVKMKEKGDIPEGYSVSREKKERFSLILESASTNQTSMYLCASSLSRGGTEAFFGQGTRLTVV.

V and J are TRBV29-1 and TRBJ2-7; the match to TRBD1 covers 8 bases. CDR3 length equals 14 residues. V dropped 4 bases and J dropped 4; count of bases not matched to a gene: 9. The germline CDR1 and CDR2 sequences are SQVTM and ANQGSEA. The CDR3 region is CSVVRGQGEYEQYF. The CDR3 bases are TGCAGCGTTGTCCGAGGACAGGGTGAATACGAGCAGTACTTC.

The chain uses TRBV11-2 and TRBJ2-2; the match to TRBD1 covers 7 bases. Germline lookup yields CDR1 SGHAT and CDR2 FQNNGV. V was clipped by 1 base and J by 7 bases; unmatched bases: 9. The CDR3 loop spans 16 amino acids. CDR3 sequence (DNA): TGTGCCAGCAGCTTAGGGCCCGACAGGGAATACGGGGAGCTGTTTTTT. Protein sequence: CASSLGPDREYGELFF.

The genes are TRBV5-1 and TRBJ2-3, with 7 bases aligning to TRBD2. Germline lookup yields CDR1 SGHRS and CDR2 YFSETQ. This CDR3 has 15 residues. J lost 2 bases, V lost 5 bases, and 8 bases had no gene match. DNA of the CDR3: TGCGCCAGCAGGGCACTAGCGAAAAACACAGATACGCAGTATTTT. Its translation is CASRALAKNTDTQYF.

The CDR3 loop is CASSRWAYEQYF. CDR3 nucleotides: TGTGCCAGCAGCCGTTGGGCCTACGAGCAGTACTTC. V is TRBV5-6 and J is TRBJ2-7; no reliable D call. CDR1 and CDR2 (germline): SGHDT, YYEEEE. The CDR3 consists of 12 residues. Trimming cost V 4 bases and J 2 bases, with 7 bases left between them.

The chain couples TRBV20-1 to TRBJ2-1; D gene ambiguous. Germline V gene lookup returns CDR1 DFQATT and CDR2 SNEGSKA (reference sequence). The CDR3 runs to 11 residues. V was trimmed by 3 bases and J by 10 bases, leaving 10 bases between them. CDR3 residues: CSASSSEEQFF. Here the CDR3 DNA reads TGCAGTGCTAGCTCTAGTGAAGAGCAGTTCTTC.

The chain has TRBV20-1 and TRBJ2-7; 11 bases line up with TRBD2. CDR3 size: 14 residues. The germline CDR1 and CDR2 sequences are DFQATT and SNEGSKA (reference sequence). V lost 7 bases and J lost 6; bases outside the gene matches: 11. The CDR3 loop reads CSVKLAGAGGEQYF. The CDR3 nucleotides are TGCAGTGTCAAACTAGCGGGAGCCGGGGGCGAGCAGTACTTC.

The chain couples TRBV7-8 to TRBJ2-7, with D hard to call. The germline V gene encodes CDR1 SGHVS and CDR2 FQNEAQ. The CDR3 runs 15 residues. Trimming took off 0 bases at V and 0 bases at J, with 9 bases between the two ends. The CDR3 DNA reads as TGTGCCAGCAGCTTAGCCGGGTTCCCCTCCTACGAGCAGTACTTC. Its protein product is CASSLAGFPSYEQYF.

This clonotype was observed at least ten times. The rearrangement joins TRBV20-1 to TRBJ2-3; possibly TRBD1 for D (5 bases). The CDR3 totals 14 residues. In germline, CDR1 is DFQATT, CDR2 SNEGSKA (reference sequence). V was pared by 2 bases and J by 2 bases, with 11 bases between. This CDR3 reads CSARPTGSTDTQYF. CDR3 nucleotide sequence: TGCAGTGCTAGACCTACAGGATCCACAGATACGCAGTATTTT.

This clonotype appeared many times. This rearrangement joins TRBV12-3 or TRBV12-4 to TRBJ2-1, with 12 bases lining up with TRBD2. The CDR3 totals 15 residues. Trimming took 5 bases from V and 9 from J; bases not matched to a gene: 8. CDR3 nucleotide sequence: TGTGCCAGCAGTAGGGGGACTAGCGGGTTGAGTGAGCAGTTCTTC. This codes for CASSRGTSGLSEQFF.

V gene TRBV9 combines with J gene TRBJ2-6; 7 bases are a match to TRBD1. This CDR3 is built from 17 residues. Germline values: CDR1 SGDLS, CDR2 YYNGEE. The junction had 9 bases not matched to a gene; V was cut back by 2 bases and J by 4 bases. The CDR3 DNA reads as TGTGCCAGCAGCGTGTACGGACAGGCTTCCGGGGCCAACGTCCTGACTTTC. Translating it yields CASSVYGQASGANVLTF.

In its sample, this clonotype was seen many times. The rearrangement uses TRBV29-1 and TRBJ2-5; D uncertain. V gave up 3 bases and J gave up 5 bases, with 4 bases separating them. Looked up from germline, CDR1 is SQVTM and CDR2 is ANQGSEA. CDR3 length equals 10 residues. The CDR3 DNA reads as TGCAGCGTTGATCAGGAGACCCAGTACTTC. Its protein product is CSVDQETQYF.

This clonotype occurred a few times. The V gene is TRBV4-1, the J gene TRBJ2-1; TRBD1 might be the D (6 bases). CDR1 and CDR2 (germline): MGHRA, YSYEKL. V lost 4 bases and J lost 8, with 27 bases in between. This CDR3 comprises 18 residues. The CDR3 coding sequence is TGCGCCAGCAGCCTAGCTGCGATGACAGGATCCGCCTTCTATGAGCAGTTCTTC. Translating gives CASSLAAMTGSAFYEQFF.

The genes are TRBV5-5 and TRBJ2-1, with no clear D. The CDR3 contains 14 residues. Germline CDR1 reads SGHKS; CDR2 reads YYEKEE (reference sequence). The ends were cut back, 0 bases at V and 3 bases at J, with 7 bases in the middle. CDR3 residues: CASSLDRNYNEQFF. The CDR3 DNA reads as TGTGCCAGCAGCTTGGACAGAAACTACAATGAGCAGTTCTTC.

This clonotype showed up just a few times. The chain links TRBV11-2 to TRBJ2-7; D is possibly TRBD1 (5 bases). Between the trimmed V and J ends, which lost 0 bases and 2 bases, there was a span of 8 bases. The CDR3 has 14 amino acids. Germline V gene data show CDR1 as SGHAT and CDR2 as FQNNGV. CDR3 DNA: TGTGCCAGCAGCTTAGAACGACAGACCTACGAGCAGTACTTC. Translation gives CASSLERQTYEQYF.

This clonotype was counted ten times or more. The chain couples TRBV6-1 to TRBJ1-1; D perhaps matches TRBD1 (5 bases). There are 15 residues in the CDR3. The V gene lost 2 bases and the J gene lost 1 base, with 11 bases spanning the gap. Germline V CDR1 and CDR2: MNHNS, SASEGT. The chain's CDR3 is CASSEWFGQNTEAFF. CDR3 DNA sequence: TGTGCCAGCAGTGAATGGTTCGGACAGAACACTGAAGCTTTCTTT.